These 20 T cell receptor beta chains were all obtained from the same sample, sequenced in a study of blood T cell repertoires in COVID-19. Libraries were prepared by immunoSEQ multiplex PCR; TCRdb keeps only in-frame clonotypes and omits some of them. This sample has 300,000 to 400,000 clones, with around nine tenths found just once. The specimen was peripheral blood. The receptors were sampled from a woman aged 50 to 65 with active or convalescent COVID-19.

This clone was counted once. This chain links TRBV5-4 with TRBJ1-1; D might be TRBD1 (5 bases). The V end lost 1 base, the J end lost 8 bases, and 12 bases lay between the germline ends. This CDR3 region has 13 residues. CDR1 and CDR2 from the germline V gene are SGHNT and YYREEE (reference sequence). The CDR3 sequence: CASSLHGSGEAFF. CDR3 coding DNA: TGTGCCAGCAGCTTGCATGGGTCAGGGGAAGCTTTCTTT.

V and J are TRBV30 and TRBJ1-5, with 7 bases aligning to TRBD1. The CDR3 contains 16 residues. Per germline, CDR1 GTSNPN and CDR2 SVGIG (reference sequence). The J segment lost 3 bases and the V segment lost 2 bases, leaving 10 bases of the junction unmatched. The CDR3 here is CAWSSSRDRLNQPQHF. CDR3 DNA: TGTGCCTGGAGTTCATCCCGGGACAGACTCAATCAGCCCCAGCATTTT.

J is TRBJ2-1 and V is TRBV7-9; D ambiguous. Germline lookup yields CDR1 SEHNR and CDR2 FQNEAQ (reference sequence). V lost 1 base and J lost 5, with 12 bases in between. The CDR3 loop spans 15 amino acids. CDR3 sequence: CASSLVTSLNNEQFF. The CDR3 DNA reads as TGTGCCAGCAGCTTAGTTACCAGTTTAAACAATGAGCAGTTCTTC.

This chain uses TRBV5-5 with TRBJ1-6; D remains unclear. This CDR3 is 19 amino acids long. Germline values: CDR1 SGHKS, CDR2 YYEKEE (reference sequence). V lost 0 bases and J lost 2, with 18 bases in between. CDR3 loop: CASSLGGAAGETYNSPLHF. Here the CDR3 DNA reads TGTGCCAGCAGCTTGGGGGGTGCGGCGGGAGAAACCTATAATTCACCCCTCCACTTT.

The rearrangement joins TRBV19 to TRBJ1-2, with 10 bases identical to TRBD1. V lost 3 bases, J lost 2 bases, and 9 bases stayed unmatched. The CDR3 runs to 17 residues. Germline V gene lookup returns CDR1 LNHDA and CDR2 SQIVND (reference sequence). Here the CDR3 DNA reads TGTGCCAGTAGTATCATGGGACAGGGGATTCAAAACTATGGCTACACCTTC. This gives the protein CASSIMGQGIQNYGYTF.

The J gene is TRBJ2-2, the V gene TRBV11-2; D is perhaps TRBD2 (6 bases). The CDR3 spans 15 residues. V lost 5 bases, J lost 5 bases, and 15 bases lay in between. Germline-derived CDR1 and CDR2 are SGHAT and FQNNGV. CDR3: CASSKNSGSTGELFF. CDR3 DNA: TGTGCCAGCAGCAAGAATAGCGGATCTACCGGGGAGCTGTTTTTT.

This chain's CDR3 is CASSSGQGINTEAFF. CDR3 bases: TGCGCCAGCAGCTCGGGACAGGGTATTAACACTGAAGCTTTCTTT. The chain links TRBV5-1 to TRBJ1-1; 9 nucleotides line up with TRBD1. In germline, CDR1 is SGHRS, CDR2 YFSETQ. The CDR3 runs to 15 residues. Germline trimming cut 3 bases from V and 2 bases from J; bases unmatched to any gene: 5.

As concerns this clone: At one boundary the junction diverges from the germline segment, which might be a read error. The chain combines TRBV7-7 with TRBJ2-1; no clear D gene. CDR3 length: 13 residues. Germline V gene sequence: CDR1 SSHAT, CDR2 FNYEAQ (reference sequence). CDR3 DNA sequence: TGTGCTAGCAGCTTGCACACGTACGATGAGCAGTTCTTC. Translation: CASSLHTYDEQFF.

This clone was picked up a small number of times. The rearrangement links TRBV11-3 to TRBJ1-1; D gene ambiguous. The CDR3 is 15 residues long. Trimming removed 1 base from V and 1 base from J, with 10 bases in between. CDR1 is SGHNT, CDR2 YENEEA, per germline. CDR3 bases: TGTGCCAGCAGCTTAGGGTGGGAGACGAACACTGAAGCTTTCTTT. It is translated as CASSLGWETNTEAFF.

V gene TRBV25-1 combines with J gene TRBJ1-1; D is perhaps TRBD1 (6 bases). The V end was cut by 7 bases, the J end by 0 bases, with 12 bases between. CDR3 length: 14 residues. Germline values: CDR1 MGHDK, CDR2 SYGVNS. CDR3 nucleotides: TGTGCCAGCAATAGGGGGGGCATGAACACTGAAGCTTTCTTT. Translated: CASNRGGMNTEAFF.

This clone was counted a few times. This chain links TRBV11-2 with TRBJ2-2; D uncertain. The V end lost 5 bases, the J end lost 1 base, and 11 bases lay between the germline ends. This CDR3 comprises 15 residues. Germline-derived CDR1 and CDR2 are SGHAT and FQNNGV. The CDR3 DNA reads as TGTGCCAGCAGCCCTGGCGGTTGGAACACCGGGGAGCTGTTTTTT. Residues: CASSPGGWNTGELFF.

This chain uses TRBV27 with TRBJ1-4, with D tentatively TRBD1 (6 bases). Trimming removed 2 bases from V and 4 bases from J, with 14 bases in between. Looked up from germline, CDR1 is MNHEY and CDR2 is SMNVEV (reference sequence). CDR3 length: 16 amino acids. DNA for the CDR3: TGTGCCAGCAGTTTAGGGGGACAAGGCCTTAATGAAAAACTGTTTTTT. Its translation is CASSLGGQGLNEKLFF.

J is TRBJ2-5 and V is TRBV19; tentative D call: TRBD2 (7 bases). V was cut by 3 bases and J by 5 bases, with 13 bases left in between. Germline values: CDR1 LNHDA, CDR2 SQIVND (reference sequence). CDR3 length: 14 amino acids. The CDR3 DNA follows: TGTGCCAGTAGTATCATGGGGGGGCCGGAGACCCAGTACTTC. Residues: CASSIMGGPETQYF. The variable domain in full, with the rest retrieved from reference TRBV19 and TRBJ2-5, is DGGITQSPKYLFRKEGQNVTLSCEQNLNHDAMYWYRQDPGQGLRLIYYSQIVNDFQKGDIAEGYSVSREKKESFPLTVTSAQKNPTAFYLCASSIMGGPETQYFGPGTRLLVL.

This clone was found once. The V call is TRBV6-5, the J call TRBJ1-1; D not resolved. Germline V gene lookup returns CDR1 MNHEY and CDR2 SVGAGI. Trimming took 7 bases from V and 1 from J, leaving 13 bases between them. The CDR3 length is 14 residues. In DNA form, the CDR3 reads TGTGCCAGCAAAAGCGACGGAACGAACACTGAAGCTTTCTTT. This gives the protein CASKSDGTNTEAFF.

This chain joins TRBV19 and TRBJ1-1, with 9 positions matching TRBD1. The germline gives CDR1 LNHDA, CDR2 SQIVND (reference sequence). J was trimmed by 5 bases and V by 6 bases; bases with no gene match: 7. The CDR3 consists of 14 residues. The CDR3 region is CASRSQGAETEAFF. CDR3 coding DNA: TGTGCCAGTAGATCACAGGGGGCTGAAACTGAAGCTTTCTTT.

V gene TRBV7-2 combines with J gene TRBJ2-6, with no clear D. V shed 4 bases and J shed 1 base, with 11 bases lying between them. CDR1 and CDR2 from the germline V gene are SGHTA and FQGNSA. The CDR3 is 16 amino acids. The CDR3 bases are TGTGCCAGCAGCTCCCAACCACAGTCTGGGGCCAACGTCCTGACTTTC. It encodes CASSSQPQSGANVLTF.

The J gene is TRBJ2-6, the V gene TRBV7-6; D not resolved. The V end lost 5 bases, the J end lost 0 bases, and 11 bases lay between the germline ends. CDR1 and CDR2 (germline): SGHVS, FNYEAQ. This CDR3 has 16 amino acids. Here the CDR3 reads CASSARRSSGANVLTF. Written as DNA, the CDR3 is TGTGCCAGCAGCGCCCGACGGAGCTCTGGGGCCAACGTCCTGACTTTC.

DNA of the CDR3: TGTGCCAGCAGTTTAGGGGGAGCTGCTGGCTACACCTTC. Residues: CASSLGGAAGYTF. The V and J genes are TRBV12-3 or TRBV12-4 and TRBJ1-2, with D uncertain. The ends were cut back, 1 base at V and 7 bases at J, with 10 bases in the middle. The CDR3 runs to 13 residues.

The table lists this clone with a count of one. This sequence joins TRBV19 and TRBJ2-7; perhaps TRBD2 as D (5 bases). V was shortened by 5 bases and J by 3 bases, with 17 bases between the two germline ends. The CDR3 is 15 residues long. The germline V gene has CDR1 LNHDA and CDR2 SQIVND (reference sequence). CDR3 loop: CASSPLGGLSYEQYF. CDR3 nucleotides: TGTGCCAGTAGTCCTCTTGGCGGACTCAGCTACGAGCAGTACTTC.

CDR3 DNA sequence: TGTGCCAGCAGCCCCCGGACAGCTAACACTGAAGCTTTCTTT. Amino acid sequence: CASSPRTANTEAFF. V usage is TRBV3-1 (or the pseudogene TRBV3-2) and J usage is TRBJ1-1; D may be TRBD1 (6 bases). Per the germline V gene, CDR1 is LGHDT and CDR2 is YNNKEL (reference sequence). Trimming removed 4 bases at V and 2 bases at J, with 11 bases between. The CDR3 runs to 14 residues.